This T cell receptor (beta chain) was recorded in a study of T cell changes during pregnancy in multiple sclerosis. Germline CDR1 is LGHNA and CDR2 is YSLEER. V was pared by 0 bases and J by 9 bases, with 14 bases of the junction left unmatched. The CDR3 is 17 residues long. Data came from immunoSEQ multiplex PCR; TCRdb stores just in-frame clones and leaves some out. Found here are roughly 60,000 clones, 80% to 95% of them singletons; the top ten hold about 1.5%. The V and J genes are TRBV4-3 and TRBJ2-1; 7 bases fit TRBD2. The specimen was peripheral blood, collected in the second trimester of pregnancy. This TCR came from a female donor with multiple sclerosis, enrolled in a pregnancy study. The CDR3 DNA follows: TGCGCCAGCAGCCAAGATGCGGGACTAACCCCCTTGGGTGAGCAGTTCTTC. It translates to CASSQDAGLTPLGEQFF.